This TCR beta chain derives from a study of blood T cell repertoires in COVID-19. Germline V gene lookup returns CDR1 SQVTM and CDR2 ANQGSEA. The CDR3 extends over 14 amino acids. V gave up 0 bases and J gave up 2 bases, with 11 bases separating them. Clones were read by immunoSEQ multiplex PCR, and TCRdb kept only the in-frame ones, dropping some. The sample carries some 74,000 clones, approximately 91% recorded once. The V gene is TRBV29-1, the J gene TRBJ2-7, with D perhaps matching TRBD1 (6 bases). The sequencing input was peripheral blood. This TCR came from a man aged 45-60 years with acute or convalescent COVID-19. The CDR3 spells CSVEDPGAPYEQYF. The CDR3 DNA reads TGCAGCGTTGAAGATCCAGGGGCCCCCTACGAGCAGTACTTC.